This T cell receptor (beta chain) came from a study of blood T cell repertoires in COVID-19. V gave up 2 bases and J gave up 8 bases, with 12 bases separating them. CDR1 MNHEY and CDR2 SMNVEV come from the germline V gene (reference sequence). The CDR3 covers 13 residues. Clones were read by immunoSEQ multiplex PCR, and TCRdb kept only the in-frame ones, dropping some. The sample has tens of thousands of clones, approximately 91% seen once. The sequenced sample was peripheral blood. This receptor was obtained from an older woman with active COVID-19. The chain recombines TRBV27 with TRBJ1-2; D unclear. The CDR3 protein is CASSLDPRLGYTF. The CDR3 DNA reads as TGTGCCAGCAGTTTAGATCCGCGGCTCGGCTACACCTTC.